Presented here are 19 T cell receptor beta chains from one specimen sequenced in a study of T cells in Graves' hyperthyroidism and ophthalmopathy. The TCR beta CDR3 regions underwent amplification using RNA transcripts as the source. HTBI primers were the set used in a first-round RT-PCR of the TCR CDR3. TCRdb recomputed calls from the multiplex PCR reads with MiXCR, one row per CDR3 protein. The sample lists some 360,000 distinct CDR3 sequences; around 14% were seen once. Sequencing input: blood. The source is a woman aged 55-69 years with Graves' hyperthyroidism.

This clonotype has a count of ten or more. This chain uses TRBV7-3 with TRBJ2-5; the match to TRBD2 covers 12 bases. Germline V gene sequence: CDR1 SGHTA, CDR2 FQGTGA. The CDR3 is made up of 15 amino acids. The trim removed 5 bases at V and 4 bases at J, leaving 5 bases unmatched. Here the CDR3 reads CASSQRLAGVETQYF. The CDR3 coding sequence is TGTGCCAGCAGCCAGCGACTAGCGGGAGTAGAGACCCAGTACTTC.

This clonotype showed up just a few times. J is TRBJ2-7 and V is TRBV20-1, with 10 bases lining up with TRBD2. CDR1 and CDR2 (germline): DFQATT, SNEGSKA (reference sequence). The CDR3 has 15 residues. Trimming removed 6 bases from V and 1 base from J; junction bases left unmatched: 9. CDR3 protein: CSAPGSSGGSYEQYF. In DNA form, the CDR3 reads TGCAGTGCCCCGGGGTCTAGCGGGGGTTCCTACGAGCAGTACTTC.

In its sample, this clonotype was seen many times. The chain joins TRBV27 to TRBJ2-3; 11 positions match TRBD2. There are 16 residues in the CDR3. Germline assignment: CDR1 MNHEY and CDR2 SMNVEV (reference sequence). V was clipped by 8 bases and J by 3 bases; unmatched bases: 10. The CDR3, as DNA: TGTGCCAGCGCCAGTCTAGCGGGAGGAGGGACAGATACGCAGTATTTT. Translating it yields CASASLAGGGTDTQYF.

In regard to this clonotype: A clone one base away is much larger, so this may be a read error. The CDR3 coding sequence is TGTGCCGGCCAACCCAGAAGTCTGGACACTGAAGCTTTCTTT. It specifies CAGQPRSLDTEAFF. The chain joins TRBV28 to TRBJ1-1; D unclear. CDR3 length: 14 amino acids. V lost 11 bases and J 3 bases, leaving 19 bases between the germline ends. Germline values: CDR1 MDHEN, CDR2 SYDVKM. The whole variable domain, filled in from reference TRBV28 and TRBJ1-1, reads DVKVTQSSRYLVKRTGEKVFLECVQDMDHENMFWYRQDPGLGLRLIYFSYDVKMKEKGDIPEGYSVSREKKERFSLILESASTNQTSMYLCAGQPRSLDTEAFFGQGTRLTVV.

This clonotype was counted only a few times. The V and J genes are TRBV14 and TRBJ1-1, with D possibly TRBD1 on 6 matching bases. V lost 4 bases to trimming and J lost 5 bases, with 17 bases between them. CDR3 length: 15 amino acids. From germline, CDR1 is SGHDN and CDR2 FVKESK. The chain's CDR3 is CASSLLTGPFTEAFF. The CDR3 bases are TGTGCCAGCAGCCTATTGACAGGACCCTTTACTGAAGCTTTCTTT.

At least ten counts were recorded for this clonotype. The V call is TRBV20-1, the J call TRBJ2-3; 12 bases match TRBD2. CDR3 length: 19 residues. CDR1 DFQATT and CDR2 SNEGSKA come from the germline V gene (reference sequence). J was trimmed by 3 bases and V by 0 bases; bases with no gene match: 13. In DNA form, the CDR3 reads TGCAGTGCTAGAGATGTTCTAGCGGGAGGGCCGGGTGGAACAGATACGCAGTATTTT. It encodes CSARDVLAGGPGGTDTQYF.

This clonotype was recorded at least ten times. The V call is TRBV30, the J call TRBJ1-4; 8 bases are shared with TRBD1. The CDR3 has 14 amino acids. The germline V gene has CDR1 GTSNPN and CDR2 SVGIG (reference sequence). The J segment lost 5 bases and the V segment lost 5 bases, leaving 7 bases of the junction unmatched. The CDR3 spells CAWFRTGLNEKLFF. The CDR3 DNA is TGTGCCTGGTTCCGGACAGGGTTAAATGAAAAACTGTTTTTT.

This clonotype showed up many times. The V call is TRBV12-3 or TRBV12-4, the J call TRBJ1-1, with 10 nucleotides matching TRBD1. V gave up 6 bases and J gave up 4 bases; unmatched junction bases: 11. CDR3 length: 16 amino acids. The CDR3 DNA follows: TGTGCCAGCAGCCATGGACAGGGGGTTTTCATCACTGAAGCTTTCTTT. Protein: CASSHGQGVFITEAFF.

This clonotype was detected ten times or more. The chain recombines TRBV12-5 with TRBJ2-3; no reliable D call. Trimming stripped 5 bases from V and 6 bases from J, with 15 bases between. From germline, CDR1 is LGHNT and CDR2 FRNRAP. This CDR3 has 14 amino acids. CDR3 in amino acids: CASGPAYHGDTQYF. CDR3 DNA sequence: TGTGCTAGTGGTCCCGCTTATCACGGGGATACGCAGTATTTT.

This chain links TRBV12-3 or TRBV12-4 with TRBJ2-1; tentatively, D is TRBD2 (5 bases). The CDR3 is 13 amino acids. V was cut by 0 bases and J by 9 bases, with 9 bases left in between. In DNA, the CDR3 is TGTGCCAGCAGTTTAGCGGGAGAGAGTGAGCAGTTCTTC. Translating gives CASSLAGESEQFF.

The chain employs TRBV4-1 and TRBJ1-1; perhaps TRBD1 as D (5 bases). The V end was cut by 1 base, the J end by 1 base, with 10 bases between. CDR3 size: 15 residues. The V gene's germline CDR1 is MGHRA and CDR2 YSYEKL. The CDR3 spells CASSQAIQGNTEAFF. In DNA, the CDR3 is TGCGCCAGCAGCCAAGCAATCCAGGGGAACACTGAAGCTTTCTTT.

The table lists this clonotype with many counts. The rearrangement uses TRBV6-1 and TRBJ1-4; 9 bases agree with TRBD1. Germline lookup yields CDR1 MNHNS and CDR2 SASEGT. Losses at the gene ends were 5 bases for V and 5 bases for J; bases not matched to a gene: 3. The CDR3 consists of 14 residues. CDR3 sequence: CASSSGTGNEKLFF. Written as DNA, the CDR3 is TGTGCCAGCAGTTCCGGGACAGGGAATGAAAAACTGTTTTTT.

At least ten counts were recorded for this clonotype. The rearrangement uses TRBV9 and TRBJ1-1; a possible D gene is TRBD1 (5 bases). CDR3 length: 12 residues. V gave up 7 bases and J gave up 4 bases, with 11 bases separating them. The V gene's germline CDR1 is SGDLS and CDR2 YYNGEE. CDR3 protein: CASVGVGTEAFF. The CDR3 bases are TGTGCCAGCGTGGGGGTAGGCACTGAAGCTTTCTTT.

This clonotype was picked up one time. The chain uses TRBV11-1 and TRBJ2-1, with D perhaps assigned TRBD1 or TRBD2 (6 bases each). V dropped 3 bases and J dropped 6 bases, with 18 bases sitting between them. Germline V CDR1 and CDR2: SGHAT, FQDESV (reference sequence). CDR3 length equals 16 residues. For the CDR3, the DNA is TGTGCCAGCAGCTTCCTTCCGGGGGCCTCTTTCAATGAGCAGTTCTTC. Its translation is CASSFLPGASFNEQFF.

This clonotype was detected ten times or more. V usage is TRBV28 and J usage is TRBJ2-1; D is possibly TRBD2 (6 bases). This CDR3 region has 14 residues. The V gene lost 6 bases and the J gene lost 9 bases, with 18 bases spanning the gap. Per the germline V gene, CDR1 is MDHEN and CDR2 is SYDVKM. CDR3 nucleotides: TGTGCCAGCAGGGGCTCCGGCGTGGGGGGTGAGCAGTTCTTC. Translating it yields CASRGSGVGGEQFF. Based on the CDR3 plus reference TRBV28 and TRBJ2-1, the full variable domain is DVKVTQSSRYLVKRTGEKVFLECVQDMDHENMFWYRQDPGLGLRLIYFSYDVKMKEKGDIPEGYSVSREKKERFSLILESASTNQTSMYLCASRGSGVGGEQFFGPGTRLTVL.

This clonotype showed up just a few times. The CDR3 DNA follows: TGTGCCAGCAGTTTAAAGCACAGCGCTCAGTACTTC. As protein: CASSLKHSAQYF. The rearrangement links TRBV28 to TRBJ2-7; no clear D. The CDR3 totals 12 residues. Trimming removed 2 bases at V and 10 bases at J, with 12 bases between. CDR1 MDHEN and CDR2 SYDVKM come from the germline V gene.

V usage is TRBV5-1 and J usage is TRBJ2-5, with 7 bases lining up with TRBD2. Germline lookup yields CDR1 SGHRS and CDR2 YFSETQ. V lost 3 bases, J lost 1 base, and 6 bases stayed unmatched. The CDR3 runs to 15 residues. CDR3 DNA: TGCGCCAGCAGCTCGTCCAGGACTAGCCAAGAGACCCAGTACTTC. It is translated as CASSSSRTSQETQYF.

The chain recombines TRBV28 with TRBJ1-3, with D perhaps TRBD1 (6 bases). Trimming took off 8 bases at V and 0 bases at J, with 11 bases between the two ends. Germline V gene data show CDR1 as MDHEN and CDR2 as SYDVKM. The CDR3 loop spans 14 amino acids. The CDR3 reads CASGGSSSGNTIYF. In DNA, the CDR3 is TGTGCCAGCGGGGGCAGCAGCTCTGGAAACACCATATATTTT. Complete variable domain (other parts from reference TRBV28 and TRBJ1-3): DVKVTQSSRYLVKRTGEKVFLECVQDMDHENMFWYRQDPGLGLRLIYFSYDVKMKEKGDIPEGYSVSREKKERFSLILESASTNQTSMYLCASGGSSSGNTIYFGEGSWLTVV.

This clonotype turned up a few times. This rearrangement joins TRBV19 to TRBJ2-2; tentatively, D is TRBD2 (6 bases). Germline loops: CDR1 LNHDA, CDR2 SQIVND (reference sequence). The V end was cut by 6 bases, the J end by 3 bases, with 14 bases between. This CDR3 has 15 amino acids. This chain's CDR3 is CASRAGRADTGELFF. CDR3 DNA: TGTGCCAGTAGGGCGGGGCGGGCCGACACCGGGGAGCTGTTTTTT. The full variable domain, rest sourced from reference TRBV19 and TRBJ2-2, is DGGITQSPKYLFRKEGQNVTLSCEQNLNHDAMYWYRQDPGQGLRLIYYSQIVNDFQKGDIAEGYSVSREKKESFPLTVTSAQKNPTAFYLCASRAGRADTGELFFGEGSRLTVL.